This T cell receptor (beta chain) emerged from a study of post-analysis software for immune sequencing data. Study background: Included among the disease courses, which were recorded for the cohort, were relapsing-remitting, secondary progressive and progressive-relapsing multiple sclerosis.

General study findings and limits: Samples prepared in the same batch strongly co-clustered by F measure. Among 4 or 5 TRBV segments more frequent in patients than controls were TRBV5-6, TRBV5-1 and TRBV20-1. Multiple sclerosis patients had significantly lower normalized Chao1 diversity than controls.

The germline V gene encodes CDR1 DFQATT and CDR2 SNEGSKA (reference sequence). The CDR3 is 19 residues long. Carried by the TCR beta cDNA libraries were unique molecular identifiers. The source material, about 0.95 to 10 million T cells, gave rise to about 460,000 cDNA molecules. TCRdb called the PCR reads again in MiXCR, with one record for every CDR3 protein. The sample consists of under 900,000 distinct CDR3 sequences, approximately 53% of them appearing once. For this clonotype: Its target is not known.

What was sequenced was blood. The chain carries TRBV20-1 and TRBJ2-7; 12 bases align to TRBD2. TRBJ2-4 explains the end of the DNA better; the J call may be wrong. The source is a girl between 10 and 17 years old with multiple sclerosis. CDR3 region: CSARAWTSGERRPENIQYF. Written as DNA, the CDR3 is TGCAGTGCTAGAGCCTGGACTAGCGGGGAGAGGAGGCCTGAAAACATTCAGTACTTC.